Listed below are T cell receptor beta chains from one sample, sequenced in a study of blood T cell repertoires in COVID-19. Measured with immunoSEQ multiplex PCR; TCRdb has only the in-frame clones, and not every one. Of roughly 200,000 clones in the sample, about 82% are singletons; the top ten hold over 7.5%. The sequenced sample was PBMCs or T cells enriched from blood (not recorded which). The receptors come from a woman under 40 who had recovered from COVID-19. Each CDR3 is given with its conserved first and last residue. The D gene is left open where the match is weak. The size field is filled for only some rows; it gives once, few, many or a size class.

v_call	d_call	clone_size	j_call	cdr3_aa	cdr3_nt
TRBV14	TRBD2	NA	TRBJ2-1	CASSQAPLFASGMGNEQFF	TGTGCCAGCAGCCAAGCCCCCCTTTTTGCTAGCGGGATGGGAAATGAGCAGTTCTTC
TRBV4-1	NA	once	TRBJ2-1	CASSQDNGVEQFF	TGCGCCAGCAGCCAAGACAACGGGGTTGAGCAGTTCTTC
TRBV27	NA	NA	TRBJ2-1	CASSFRARGPPYNEQFF	TGTGCCAGCAGTTTTAGGGCCAGGGGCCCCCCTTACAATGAGCAGTTCTTC
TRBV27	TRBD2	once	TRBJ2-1	CASSLSSGLVGYEQFF	TGTGCCAGCAGTTTATCGTCCGGACTAGTGGGATATGAGCAGTTCTTC
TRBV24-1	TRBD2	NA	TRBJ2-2	CATGTSGGRGANTGELFF	TGTGCCACGGGGACTAGCGGAGGGAGGGGCGCGAACACCGGGGAGCTGTTTTTT
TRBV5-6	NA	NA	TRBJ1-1	CASSLGANTEAFF	TGTGCCAGCAGCTTGGGAGCGAACACTGAAGCTTTCTTT
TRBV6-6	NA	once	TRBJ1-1	CASSYGAGNTEAFF	TGTGCCAGCAGTTACGGAGCGGGCAACACTGAAGCTTTCTTT
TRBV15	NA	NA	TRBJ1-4	CATSLRGGGLGEKLFF	TGTGCCACCAGCCTCCGTGGGGGGGGCCTAGGTGAAAAACTGTTTTTT
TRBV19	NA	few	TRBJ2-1	CASSIGMTGEQFF	TGTGCCAGTAGTATAGGGATGACAGGTGAGCAGTTCTTC
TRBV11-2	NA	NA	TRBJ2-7	CASSLDPSAGDEQYF	TGTGCCAGCAGCTTAGACCCCTCGGCAGGGGATGAGCAGTACTTC
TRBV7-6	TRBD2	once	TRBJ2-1	CASSPTSGISDEQFF	TGTGCCAGCAGCCCGACTAGCGGGATCAGCGATGAGCAGTTCTTC
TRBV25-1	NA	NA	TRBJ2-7	CASSGSGRLSYEQYF	TGTGCCAGCAGTGGATCAGGGCGTCTGTCCTACGAGCAGTACTTC
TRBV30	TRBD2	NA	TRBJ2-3	CAWSLAGADTQYF	TGTGCCTGGAGTTTAGCGGGAGCAGATACGCAGTATTTT
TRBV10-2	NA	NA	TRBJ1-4	CASSEFGGAGEKLFF	TGCGCCAGCAGTGAGTTTGGAGGGGCGGGGGAAAAACTGTTTTTT
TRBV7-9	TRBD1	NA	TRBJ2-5	CASSLAGAGGQETQYF	TGTGCCAGCAGCTTAGCGGGGGCAGGGGGCCAAGAGACCCAGTACTTC
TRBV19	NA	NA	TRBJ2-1	CASSIYQLDCHEQFF	TGTGCCAGTAGTATATACCAACTAGATTGTCATGAGCAGTTCTTC
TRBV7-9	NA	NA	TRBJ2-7	CASSLGGVYEQYF	TGTGCCAGCAGCTTAGGGGGCGTTTACGAGCAGTACTTC
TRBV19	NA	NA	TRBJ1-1	CASTRAGGTEAFF	TGTGCCAGTACCCGGGCCGGGGGCACTGAAGCTTTCTTT
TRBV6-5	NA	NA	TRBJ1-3	CASSSLLAGNTIYF	TGTGCCAGCAGTTCACTTTTGGCTGGAAACACCATATATTTT
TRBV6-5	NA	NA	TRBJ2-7	CANRPGISAYEQYF	TGTGCCAACCGACCCGGGATCTCGGCCTACGAGCAGTACTTC
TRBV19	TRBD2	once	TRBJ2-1	CASNSGLAYEQFF	TGTGCCAGTAATTCCGGACTAGCCTATGAGCAGTTCTTC
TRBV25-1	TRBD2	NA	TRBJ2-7	CASSPGGTTKAYEQYF	TGTGCCAGCAGCCCCGGGGGGACCACCAAGGCCTACGAGCAGTACTTC
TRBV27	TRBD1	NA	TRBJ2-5	CASSDLGQQETQYF	TGTGCCAGCAGTGATTTGGGACAGCAAGAGACCCAGTACTTC
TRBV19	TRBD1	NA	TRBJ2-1	CASSPGQGLLF	TGTGCCAGTAGTCCCGGACAGGGATTACTCTTC
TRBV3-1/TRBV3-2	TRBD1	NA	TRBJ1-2	CASSPRDRGLFYGYTF	TGTGCCAGCAGCCCCCGGGACAGGGGCCTATTCTATGGCTACACCTTC
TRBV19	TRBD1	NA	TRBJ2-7	CASSVGQGYEQYF	TGTGCCAGTAGTGTCGGACAGGGCTACGAGCAGTACTTC
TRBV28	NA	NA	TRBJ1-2	CASSLFSNGYTF	TGTGCCAGCAGTTTATTCAGTAACGGCTACACCTTC
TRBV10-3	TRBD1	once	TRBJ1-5	CATSGQENQPQHF	TGTGCCACATCGGGACAGGAGAATCAGCCCCAGCATTTT
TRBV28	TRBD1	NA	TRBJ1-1	CASSSPGTANTEAFF	TGTGCCAGCAGTTCCCCTGGGACAGCAAACACTGAAGCTTTCTTT
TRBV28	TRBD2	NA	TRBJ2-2	CASSLWSGGSGRANTGELFF	TGTGCCAGCAGTTTATGGTCCGGGGGGTCAGGGAGGGCGAACACCGGGGAGCTGTTTTTT
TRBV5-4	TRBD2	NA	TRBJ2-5	CASSWTSEETQYF	TGTGCCAGCAGCTGGACTAGCGAAGAGACCCAGTACTTC
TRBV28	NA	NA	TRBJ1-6	CASSSGGSHYNSPLHF	TGTGCCAGCAGTTCGGGGGGCAGCCACTATAATTCACCCCTCCACTTT
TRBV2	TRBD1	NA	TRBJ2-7	CASRRDRAYEQYF	TGTGCCAGCAGGAGGGACAGAGCTTACGAGCAGTACTTC
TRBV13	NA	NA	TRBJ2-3	CASSLHADTQYF	TGTGCCAGCAGCTTACATGCAGATACGCAGTATTTT
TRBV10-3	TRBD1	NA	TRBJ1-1	CAISESEGGITEAFF	TGTGCCATCAGTGAGTCTGAAGGGGGCATCACTGAAGCTTTCTTT
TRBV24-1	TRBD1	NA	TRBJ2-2	CATSEQGQTYTGELFF	TGTGCCACCAGTGAGCAGGGACAGACCTACACCGGGGAGCTGTTTTTT
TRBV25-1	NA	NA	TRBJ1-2	CASSEYFGSGGYTF	TGTGCCAGCAGTGAATATTTCGGGAGCGGTGGCTACACCTTC
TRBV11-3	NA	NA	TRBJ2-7	CASSLEWGPEQYF	TGTGCCAGCAGCTTAGAATGGGGGCCCGAGCAGTACTTC
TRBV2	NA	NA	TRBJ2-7	CASSERRGPYEQYF	TGTGCCAGCAGTGAGCGCAGGGGACCCTACGAGCAGTACTTC
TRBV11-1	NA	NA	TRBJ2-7	CASSLDGYEQYF	TGTGCCAGCAGCTTAGACGGCTACGAGCAGTACTTC
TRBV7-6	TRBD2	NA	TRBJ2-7	CASSLAPSGGSYEQYF	TGTGCCAGCAGCTTAGCGCCCAGCGGGGGCTCCTACGAGCAGTACTTC
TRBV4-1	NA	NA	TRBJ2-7	CASSQGPAGVYEQYF	TGCGCCAGCAGCCAAGGACCAGCGGGTGTCTACGAGCAGTACTTC
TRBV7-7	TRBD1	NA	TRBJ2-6	CASSPRRTGETGANVLTF	TGTGCCAGCAGCCCCCGACGGACAGGGGAAACTGGGGCCAACGTCCTGACTTTC
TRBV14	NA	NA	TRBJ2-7	CASSPHGQGEQYF	TGTGCCAGCAGCCCGCACGGGCAGGGAGAGCAGTACTTC
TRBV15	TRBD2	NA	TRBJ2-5	CATSEGTSAQETQYF	TGTGCCACCAGCGAAGGGACTAGCGCACAAGAGACCCAGTACTTC
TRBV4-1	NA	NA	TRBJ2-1	CASSQMTRIVHNEQFF	TGCGCCAGCAGCCAAATGACTAGAATCGTCCACAATGAGCAGTTCTTC